The 28 T cell receptor beta chains given below trace back to one sample, sequenced in a study of T cells in Graves' hyperthyroidism and ophthalmopathy. RNA transcripts provided the source from which TCR beta CDR3 regions were amplified. HTBI primers drove first-round RT-PCR of the TCR CDR3. TCRdb analysed the multiplex PCR reads with MiXCR anew, one entry per CDR3 protein. The table lists 330,000 or so distinct CDR3 sequences, approximately 18% of them singletons. Source material: blood. These receptor sequences come from a man in his fifties with Graves' ophthalmopathy.

This clonotype was observed at least ten times. V gene TRBV11-3 combines with J gene TRBJ1-4; 8 bases match TRBD1. This CDR3 is 14 amino acids long. V dropped 5 bases and J dropped 7; count of bases not matched to a gene: 6. CDR1 and CDR2 from the germline V gene are SGHNT and YENEEA. In DNA form, the CDR3 reads TGTGCCAGCAGCCAGGGGGCGCGAGGTGAAAAACTGTTTTTT. This translates into CASSQGARGEKLFF.

This clonotype appeared a few times. The chain recombines TRBV7-8 with TRBJ2-2; D is possibly TRBD1 (6 bases). The germline V and J ends were trimmed by 4 bases and 6 bases, with 12 bases remaining between them. CDR1 is SGHVS and CDR2 is FQNEAQ in the germline V gene. This CDR3 has 14 residues. In DNA form, the CDR3 reads TGTGCCAGCAGCTCGCAGGGGATGGCCGGGGAGCTGTTTTTT. It encodes CASSSQGMAGELFF.

This clonotype was seen repeatedly, ten times or more. The chain has TRBV5-1 and TRBJ2-5; perhaps TRBD2 as D (6 bases). Trimming removed 0 bases from V and 4 bases from J, with 13 bases in between. CDR1 is SGHRS, CDR2 YFSETQ, per germline. The length of the CDR3 is 15 residues. CDR3 sequence: CASSLEDLGGETQYF. The CDR3 DNA follows: TGCGCCAGCAGCTTGGAGGACCTGGGGGGAGAGACCCAGTACTTC.

This clonotype was found many times. The chain recombines TRBV20-1 with TRBJ2-5; D perhaps matches TRBD2 (6 bases). Trimming took 4 bases from V and 5 from J, leaving 26 bases between them. Germline V gene data show CDR1 as DFQATT and CDR2 as SNEGSKA (reference sequence). The CDR3 consists of 17 residues. The CDR3, as DNA: TGCAGTGCTACCGGGGCGGGGAGCAACTCTTTCGAGGAGACCCAGTACTTC. It translates to CSATGAGSNSFEETQYF.

The rearrangement joins TRBV20-1 to TRBJ2-5, with TRBD1 identical over 9 bases. The CDR3 contains 13 residues. The germline V gene has CDR1 DFQATT and CDR2 SNEGSKA (reference sequence). Trimming took 6 bases from V and 6 from J; bases not matched to a gene: 8. In DNA, the CDR3 is TGCAGTGCCGAAGACAGGGGGAGGAAGACCCAGTACTTC. Translating it yields CSAEDRGRKTQYF.

The rearrangement uses TRBV12-3 or TRBV12-4 and TRBJ2-4; the D gene is possibly TRBD1 (6 bases). The CDR3 loop spans 15 amino acids. Trimming pared 6 bases from V and 1 base from J, leaving 13 bases between. The CDR3 sequence: CASRTQGLAKNIQYF. As DNA, the CDR3 is TGTGCCAGCAGGACACAGGGTTTGGCCAAAAACATTCAGTACTTC.

The chain uses TRBV28 and TRBJ2-7; D gene uncertain. Germline V gene lookup returns CDR1 MDHEN and CDR2 SYDVKM. The V and J ends lost 8 bases and 0 bases respectively, with 14 bases between them. This CDR3 has 14 residues. CDR3 bases: TGTGCCAGCCAAACTTCGATAAGCTCCTACGAGCAGTACTTC. This codes for CASQTSISSYEQYF.

This clonotype was recorded a few times. The rearrangement joins TRBV9 to TRBJ2-7, with D uncertain. Trimming shortened V by 0 bases and J by 6 bases, and 13 bases separated the two germline ends. CDR3 length: 14 amino acids. Germline assignment: CDR1 SGDLS and CDR2 YYNGEE. CDR3: CASSVGRFPGEQYF. DNA of the CDR3: TGTGCCAGCAGCGTAGGGCGTTTCCCGGGCGAGCAGTACTTC.

The chain employs TRBV6-4 and TRBJ2-2; D not resolved. Trimming took 3 bases from V and 0 from J, leaving 11 bases between them. This CDR3 has 16 residues. Germline CDR1 MRHNA, CDR2 SNTAGT. The CDR3, as DNA: TGTGCCAGCAGTGAAAGTCAAAACTCGAACACCGGGGAGCTGTTTTTT. As protein: CASSESQNSNTGELFF.

This clonotype was seen a handful of times. V is TRBV28 and J is TRBJ1-2; D call uncertain. The CDR3 runs 15 residues. Between the trimmed V and J ends, which lost 2 bases and 4 bases, there was a span of 14 bases. Germline V gives CDR1 MDHEN, CDR2 SYDVKM. For the CDR3, the DNA is TGTGCCAGCAGTTTAGAGCTCATAAACCCCTATGGCTACACCTTC. Amino acid sequence: CASSLELINPYGYTF.

The gene calls are TRBV12-3 or TRBV12-4 and TRBJ2-4; a weak D match, TRBD1 (7 bases). This CDR3 is 16 amino acids long. Trimming shortened V by 5 bases and J by 1 base, and 15 bases separated the two germline ends. The CDR3 region has the DNA TGTGCCAGCAGTCTTACAGGGGCGGGGGCCAAAAACATTCAGTACTTC. It encodes CASSLTGAGAKNIQYF.

This clonotype was counted at least ten times. The J gene is TRBJ2-3, the V gene TRBV12-3 or TRBV12-4, with D unclear. V lost 5 bases, J lost 6 bases, and 18 bases lay in between. The CDR3 has 15 amino acids. CDR3 in DNA: TGTGCCAGCAGTCCAGAGCTACGTAGGCTGGATACGCAGTATTTT. The encoded protein is CASSPELRRLDTQYF.

This chain uses TRBV15 with TRBJ2-7; 7 bases are shared with TRBD2. CDR3 length: 15 amino acids. Germline CDR1 LNHNV, CDR2 YYDKDF (reference sequence). V lost 3 bases, J lost 2 bases, and 7 bases stayed unmatched. CDR3 coding DNA: TGTGCCACCAGCAGGGAGGGAGGGAGCACCTACGAGCAGTACTTC. This encodes CATSREGGSTYEQYF. Supplemented by reference TRBV15 and TRBJ2-7, the full variable domain reads DAMVIQNPRYQVTQFGKPVTLSCSQTLNHNVMYWYQQKSSQAPKLLFHYYDKDFNNEADTPDNFQSRRPNTSFCFLDIRSPGLGDTAMYLCATSREGGSTYEQYFGPGTRLTVT.

Ten or more counts support this clonotype. In nucleotides, the CDR3 is TGTGCCAGCAGCGAGCGATCCGGCGAACACGAGCAGTACTTC. It codes for CASSERSGEHEQYF. The rearrangement uses TRBV7-2 and TRBJ2-7; D not certain. Germline CDR1 and CDR2: SGHTA and FQGNSA. V was pared by 5 bases and J by 5 bases, with 16 bases between. CDR3 size: 14 residues.

This clonotype appeared many times. The genes are TRBV6-1 and TRBJ2-7; 11 bases align to TRBD2. The CDR3 consists of 14 residues. Germline CDR1 reads MNHNS; CDR2 reads SASEGT. Trimming cost V 4 bases and J 3 bases; bases outside gene matches: 2. As DNA, the CDR3 is TGTGCCAGCAGTGCCGGGACTAGCGGCTACGAGCAGTACTTC. Translated, it gives CASSAGTSGYEQYF.

This clonotype turned up a few times. The germline gene is not matched at one end of the junction; a read error may be the cause. This chain uses TRBV30 with TRBJ2-2; 11 bases match TRBD2. This CDR3 contains 16 residues. Germline lookup yields CDR1 GTSNPN and CDR2 SVGIG (reference sequence). Here the CDR3 DNA reads TGTGCCCGGAGTCGGGGGACTAGCGGAAACACCGGGGAGCTGTTTTTT. Its protein is CARSRGTSGNTGELFF.

The CDR3 is CASSEGTGISYEQYF. The CDR3 DNA reads as TGTGCCAGCAGTGAAGGGACAGGGATTTCCTACGAGCAGTACTTC. The rearrangement links TRBV6-1 to TRBJ2-7; TRBD1 aligns across 8 bases. CDR3 size: 15 residues. CDR1 and CDR2 (germline): MNHNS, SASEGT. Trimming cost V 1 base and J 1 base; bases outside gene matches: 3.

J is TRBJ2-2 and V is TRBV6-2 or TRBV6-3; 7 bases agree with TRBD2. This CDR3 is 17 amino acids long. Germline V gene data show CDR1 as MNHEY and CDR2 as SVGEGT. V shed 5 bases, J shed 4 bases, and the junction held 13 bases outside the gene matches. The DNA of the CDR3 is TGTGCCAGCAGTCCTCGCCCTAGCGGAATTTTCACCGGGGAGCTGTTTTTT. Amino acid sequence: CASSPRPSGIFTGELFF.

Only a few counts were recorded for this clonotype. The rearrangement links TRBV10-2 to TRBJ2-1, with D unresolved. From germline, CDR1 is WSHSY and CDR2 SAAADI. There are 15 residues in the CDR3. V was cut by 8 bases and J by 5 bases, with 19 bases left in between. DNA of the CDR3: TGCGCCAGCCGACTTGGGGTGCGGCTCAACAATGAGCAGTTCTTC. The encoded protein is CASRLGVRLNNEQFF.

This clonotype was counted between two and nine times. The chain links TRBV20-1 to TRBJ2-5; D gene ambiguous. V gave up 1 base and J gave up 1 base, with 7 bases separating them. Germline CDR1 and CDR2: DFQATT and SNEGSKA (reference sequence). The CDR3 covers 13 residues. The CDR3 is CSARGTTQETQYF. Here the CDR3 DNA reads TGCAGTGCTAGAGGGACGACCCAAGAGACCCAGTACTTC.

This clonotype was counted ten times or more. The chain links TRBV7-3 to TRBJ2-5; 9 bases match TRBD1. With V trimmed by 5 bases and J by 4 bases, 5 bases remained unmatched. CDR3 length: 14 residues. CDR1 and CDR2 from the germline V gene are SGHTA and FQGTGA. The CDR3 bases are TGTGCCAGCAGCCCGTCGGACAGGGGAGAGACCCAGTACTTC. This encodes CASSPSDRGETQYF.

This clonotype was seen a few times. The chain has TRBV5-1 and TRBJ2-1; D perhaps matches TRBD1 (6 bases). V was trimmed by 1 base and J by 4 bases, leaving 12 bases between them. The CDR3 is made up of 15 amino acids. Germline CDR1 and CDR2: SGHRS and YFSETQ. The CDR3 DNA is TGCGCCAGCAGCTTGAGGCAGGGGAAATACAATGAGCAGTTCTTC. Its protein is CASSLRQGKYNEQFF.

The V and J genes are TRBV12-3 or TRBV12-4 and TRBJ2-1; D is unclear. The CDR3 spans 13 residues. Deletions cut 3 bases from V and 6 bases from J, with 9 bases between. CDR3 sequence reads: CASSFGEGNEQFF. The DNA of the CDR3 is TGTGCCAGCAGTTTTGGGGAAGGCAATGAGCAGTTCTTC.

Ten or more counts support this clonotype. The DNA of the CDR3 is TGTGCCAGCAGCTTTTTCCCGAGACAGGGGAGTGATGAGCAGTTCTTC. Encoded protein: CASSFFPRQGSDEQFF. The chain has TRBV11-1 and TRBJ2-1; the match to TRBD1 covers 8 bases. CDR1 and CDR2 (germline): SGHAT, FQDESV (reference sequence). CDR3 length equals 16 residues. The junction had 12 bases not matched to a gene; V was cut back by 3 bases and J by 8 bases.

For this clonotype: At one of its ends the junction is not consistent with the germline gene, which may arise from a read error. V is TRBV9 and J is TRBJ2-7, with TRBD1 matching over 9 bases. Germline-derived CDR1 and CDR2 are SGDLS and YYNGEE. The CDR3 sequence is 14 residues long. The CDR3 DNA follows: TGTGCCAACAGCCCTAGGGACAGGGAGTACGAGCAGTACTTC. It codes for CANSPRDREYEQYF.

This clonotype was seen ten or more times. V and J are TRBV7-9 and TRBJ2-3; D tentatively reads TRBD1 or TRBD2 (5 bases each). CDR1 and CDR2 (germline): SEHNR, FQNEAQ (reference sequence). With 4 bases removed from V and 3 bases from J, the gap between germline ends came to 14 bases. This CDR3 is built from 15 residues. The CDR3 coding sequence is TGTGCCAGCAGCTCCCCGGGGACCGAGACAGATACGCAGTATTTT. Residues: CASSSPGTETDTQYF.

This clonotype was observed at least ten times. This sequence joins TRBV11-2 and TRBJ2-2; 8 bases map to TRBD2. From germline, CDR1 is SGHAT and CDR2 FQNNGV. The CDR3 has 19 amino acids. Trimming removed 4 bases from V and 0 bases from J; junction bases left unmatched: 13. CDR3 DNA sequence: TGTGCCAGCAGCTCCCTGGGTATAGCGGGATTCGCGAACACCGGGGAGCTGTTTTTT. It encodes CASSSLGIAGFANTGELFF. The full variable domain, its missing parts supplied by reference TRBV11-2 and TRBJ2-2, is EAGVAQSPRYKIIEKRQSVAFWCNPISGHATLYWYQQILGQGPKLLIQFQNNGVVDDSQLPKDRFSAERLKGVDSTLKIQPAKLEDSAVYLCASSSLGIAGFANTGELFFGEGSRLTVL.

The chain recombines TRBV29-1 with TRBJ2-7; 7 positions match TRBD2. This CDR3 has 14 amino acids. CDR1 is SQVTM, CDR2 ANQGSEA, per germline. V was clipped by 2 bases and J by 2 bases; unmatched bases: 6. The CDR3 sequence: CSVETREGTYEQYF. The CDR3 DNA is TGCAGCGTTGAAACCAGGGAGGGAACCTACGAGCAGTACTTC.